This T cell receptor (beta chain) was captured by sequencing in a study of persistence of HIV-infected CD4 T cells. V shed 3 bases, J shed 1 base, and the junction held 8 bases outside the gene matches. The CDR3 loop spans 17 amino acids. Germline loops: CDR1 MRHNA, CDR2 SNTAGT. The immunoSEQ assay was version 4, run in survey mode. Some clones are missing from TCRdb's copy, which holds only in-frame ones; the method was immunoSEQ multiplex PCR. The repertoire holds around 26,000 clones, with roughly 70% as singletons. The stimulus was an HIV-1 Gag 15-mer peptide pool, approximately 0.93 ug/peptide/mL. Sorting selected CD4+ T cells upregulating both CD40 ligand and CD69. General study results and limits: Degenerate expanded CDR3beta sequences were enriched among CMV- and Gag-responding cells.

This clone was detected a few times. The antigen remains undetermined. The sequencing used CD4+ T cells sorted from PBMCs after 18-hour stimulation, collected from a patient who received antiretroviral therapy. This TCR derives from an adult man with HIV who was CMV-seropositive. The rearrangement links TRBV6-4 to TRBJ1-1, with TRBD1 matching 10 bases. The CDR3 is CASSETTGGPWNTEAFF. The CDR3 DNA follows: TGTGCCAGCAGTGAGACGACAGGGGGCCCCTGGAACACTGAAGCTTTCTTT.